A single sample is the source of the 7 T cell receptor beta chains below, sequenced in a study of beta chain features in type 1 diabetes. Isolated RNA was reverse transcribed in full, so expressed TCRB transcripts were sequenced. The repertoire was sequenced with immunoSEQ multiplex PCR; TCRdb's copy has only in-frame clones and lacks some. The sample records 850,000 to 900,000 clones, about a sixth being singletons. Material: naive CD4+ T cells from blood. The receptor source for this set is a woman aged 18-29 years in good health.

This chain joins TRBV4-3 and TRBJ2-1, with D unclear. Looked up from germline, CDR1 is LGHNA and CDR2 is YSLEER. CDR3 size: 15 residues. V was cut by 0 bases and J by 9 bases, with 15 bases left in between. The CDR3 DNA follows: TGCGCCAGCAGCCAAGAGTCACAGCTAGTCTTTGAGCAGTTCTTC. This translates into CASSQESQLVFEQFF.

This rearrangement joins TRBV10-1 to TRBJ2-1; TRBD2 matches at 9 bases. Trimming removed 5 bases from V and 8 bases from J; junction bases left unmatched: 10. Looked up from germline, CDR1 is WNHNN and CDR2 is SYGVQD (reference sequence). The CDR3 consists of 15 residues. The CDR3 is CASSKGVAGVDEQFF. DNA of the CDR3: TGCGCCAGCAGTAAAGGAGTAGCGGGAGTGGATGAGCAGTTCTTC.

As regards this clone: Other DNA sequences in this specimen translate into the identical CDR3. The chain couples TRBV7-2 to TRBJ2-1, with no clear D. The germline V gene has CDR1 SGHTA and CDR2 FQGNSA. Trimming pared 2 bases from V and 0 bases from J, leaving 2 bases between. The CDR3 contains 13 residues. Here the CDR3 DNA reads TGTGCCAGCAGCTTACCCTCCTACAATGAGCAGTTCTTC. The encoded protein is CASSLPSYNEQFF.

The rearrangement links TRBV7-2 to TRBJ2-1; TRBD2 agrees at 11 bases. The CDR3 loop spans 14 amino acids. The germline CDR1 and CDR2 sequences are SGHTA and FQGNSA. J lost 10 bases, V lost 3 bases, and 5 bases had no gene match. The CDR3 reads CASSFPTSGTEQFF. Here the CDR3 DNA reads TGTGCCAGCAGCTTTCCGACTAGCGGGACCGAGCAGTTCTTC.

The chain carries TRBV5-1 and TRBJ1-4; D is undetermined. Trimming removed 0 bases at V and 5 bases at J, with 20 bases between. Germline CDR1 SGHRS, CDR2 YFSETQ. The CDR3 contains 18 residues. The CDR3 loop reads CASSLGLSTPIANEKLFF. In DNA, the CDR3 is TGCGCCAGCAGCTTGGGTTTGAGCACTCCGATCGCAAATGAAAAACTGTTTTTT. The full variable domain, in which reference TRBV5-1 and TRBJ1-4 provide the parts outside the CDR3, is KAGVTQTPRYLIKTRGQQVTLSCSPISGHRSVSWYQQTPGQGLQFLFEYFSETQRNKGNFPGRFSGRQFSNSRSEMNVSTLELGDSALYLCASSLGLSTPIANEKLFFGSGTQLSVL.

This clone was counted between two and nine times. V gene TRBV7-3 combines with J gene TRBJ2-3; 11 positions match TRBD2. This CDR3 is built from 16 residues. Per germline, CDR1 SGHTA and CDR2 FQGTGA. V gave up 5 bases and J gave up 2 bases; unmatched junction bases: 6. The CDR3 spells CASSVGLAALTDTQYF. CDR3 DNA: TGTGCCAGCAGCGTGGGACTAGCGGCCCTCACAGATACGCAGTATTTT. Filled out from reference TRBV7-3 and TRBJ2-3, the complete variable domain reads GAGVSQTPSNKVTEKGKYVELRCDPISGHTALYWYRQSLGQGPEFLIYFQGTGAADDSGLPNDRFFAVRPEGSVSTLKIQRTERGDSAVYLCASSVGLAALTDTQYFGPGTRLTVL.

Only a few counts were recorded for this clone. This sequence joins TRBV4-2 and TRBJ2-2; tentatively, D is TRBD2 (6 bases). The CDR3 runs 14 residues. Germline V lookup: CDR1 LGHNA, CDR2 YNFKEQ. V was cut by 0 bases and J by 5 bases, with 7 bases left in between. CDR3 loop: CASSQDGTTGELFF. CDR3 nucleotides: TGTGCCAGCAGCCAAGACGGGACTACCGGGGAGCTGTTTTTT.